This T cell receptor (beta chain) was identified during a study of CD8 T cells in Susac syndrome. The study used treatment-naive patients who had stable or active relapsing-remitting disease as multiple sclerosis controls. The V gene lost 3 bases and the J gene lost 1 base, with 12 bases spanning the gap. The germline V gene has CDR1 GTSNPN and CDR2 SVGIG (reference sequence). The CDR3 spans 14 residues. With random hexamers, reverse transcription was performed on about 0.5 to 1 ug of RNA. By means of immunoSEQ multiplex PCR, TCR beta CDR3 spanning 54 Vbeta and 13 Jbeta underwent amplification. TCRdb recomputed calls from the immunoSEQ multiplex PCR reads with MiXCR, one row per CDR3 protein. Here the sample spans some 150,000 distinct CDR3 sequences, 94% being singletons.

The sequenced material came from CD8+ T cells from PBMCs. This clonotype was sampled from a human donor with multiple sclerosis. The V gene is TRBV30, the J gene TRBJ1-1; TRBD1 is a possible D gene (5 bases). This chain's CDR3 is CAWSPTAKNTEAFF. The CDR3 coding sequence is TGTGCCTGGAGCCCGACAGCAAAGAACACTGAAGCTTTCTTT. The variable domain in full, with the rest retrieved from reference TRBV30 and TRBJ1-1, is SQTIHQWPATLVQPVGSPLSLECTVEGTSNPNLYWYRQAAGRGLQLLFYSVGIGQISSEVPQNLSASRPQDRQFILSSKKLLLSDSGFYLCAWSPTAKNTEAFFGQGTRLTVV.